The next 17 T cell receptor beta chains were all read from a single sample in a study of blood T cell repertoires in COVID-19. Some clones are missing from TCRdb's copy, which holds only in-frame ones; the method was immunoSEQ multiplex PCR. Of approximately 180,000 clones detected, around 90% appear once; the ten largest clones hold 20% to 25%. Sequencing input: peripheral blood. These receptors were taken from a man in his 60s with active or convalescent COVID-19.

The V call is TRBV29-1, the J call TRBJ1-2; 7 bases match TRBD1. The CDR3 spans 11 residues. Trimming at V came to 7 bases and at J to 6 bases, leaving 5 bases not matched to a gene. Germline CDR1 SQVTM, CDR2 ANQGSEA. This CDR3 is CSGGTANGYTF. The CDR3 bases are TGCAGCGGCGGGACAGCCAATGGCTACACCTTC.

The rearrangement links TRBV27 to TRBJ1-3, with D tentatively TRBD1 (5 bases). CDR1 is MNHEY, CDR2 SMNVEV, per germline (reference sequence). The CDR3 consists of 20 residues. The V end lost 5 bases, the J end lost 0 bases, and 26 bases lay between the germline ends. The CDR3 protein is CASSPRPMPRRGVSGNTIYF. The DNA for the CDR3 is TGTGCCAGCAGTCCAAGGCCGATGCCAAGGCGGGGGGTCTCTGGAAACACCATATATTTT.

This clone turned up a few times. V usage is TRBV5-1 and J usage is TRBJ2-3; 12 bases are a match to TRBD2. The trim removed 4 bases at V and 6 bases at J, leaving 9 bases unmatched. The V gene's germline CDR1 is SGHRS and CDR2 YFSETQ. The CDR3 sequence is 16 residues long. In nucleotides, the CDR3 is TGCGCCAGCAGCCTCAGGACTAGCGGGGAAGGGGATACGCAGTATTTT. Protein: CASSLRTSGEGDTQYF.

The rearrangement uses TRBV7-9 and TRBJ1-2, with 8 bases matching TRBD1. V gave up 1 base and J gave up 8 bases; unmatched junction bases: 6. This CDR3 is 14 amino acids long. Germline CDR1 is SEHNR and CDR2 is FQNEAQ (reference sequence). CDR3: CASSLVGQGSGYTF. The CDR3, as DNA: TGTGCCAGCAGCTTAGTCGGACAGGGCAGCGGCTACACCTTC.

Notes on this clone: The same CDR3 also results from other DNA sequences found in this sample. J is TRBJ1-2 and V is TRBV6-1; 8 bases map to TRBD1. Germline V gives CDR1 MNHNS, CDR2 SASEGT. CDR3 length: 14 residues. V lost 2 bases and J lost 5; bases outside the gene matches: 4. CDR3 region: CASSEQGAGYGYTF. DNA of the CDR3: TGTGCCAGCAGTGAACAGGGGGCCGGTTATGGCTACACCTTC.

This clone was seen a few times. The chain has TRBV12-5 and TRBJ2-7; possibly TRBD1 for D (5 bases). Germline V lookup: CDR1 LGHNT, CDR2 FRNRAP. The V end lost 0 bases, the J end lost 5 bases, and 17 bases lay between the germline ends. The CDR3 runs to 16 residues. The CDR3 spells CASGLVRSRVPNEQYF. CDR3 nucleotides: TGTGCTAGTGGTTTGGTACGTAGCAGGGTACCCAACGAGCAGTACTTC.

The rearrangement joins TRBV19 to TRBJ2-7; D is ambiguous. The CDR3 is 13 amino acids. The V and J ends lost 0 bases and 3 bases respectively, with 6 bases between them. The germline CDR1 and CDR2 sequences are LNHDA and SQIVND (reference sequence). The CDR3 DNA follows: TGTGCCAGTAGTATAGATGGTAGCTACGAGCAGTACTTC. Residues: CASSIDGSYEQYF. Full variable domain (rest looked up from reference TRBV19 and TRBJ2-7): DGGITQSPKYLFRKEGQNVTLSCEQNLNHDAMYWYRQDPGQGLRLIYYSQIVNDFQKGDIAEGYSVSREKKESFPLTVTSAQKNPTAFYLCASSIDGSYEQYFGPGTRLTVT.

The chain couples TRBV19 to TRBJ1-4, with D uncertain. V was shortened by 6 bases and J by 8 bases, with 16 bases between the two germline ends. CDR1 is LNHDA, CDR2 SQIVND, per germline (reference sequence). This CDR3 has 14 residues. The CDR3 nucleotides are TGTGCCAGTAGACACCCCGAGACGGGAGAAAAACTGTTTTTT. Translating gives CASRHPETGEKLFF. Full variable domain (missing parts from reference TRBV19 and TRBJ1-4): DGGITQSPKYLFRKEGQNVTLSCEQNLNHDAMYWYRQDPGQGLRLIYYSQIVNDFQKGDIAEGYSVSREKKESFPLTVTSAQKNPTAFYLCASRHPETGEKLFFGSGTQLSVL.

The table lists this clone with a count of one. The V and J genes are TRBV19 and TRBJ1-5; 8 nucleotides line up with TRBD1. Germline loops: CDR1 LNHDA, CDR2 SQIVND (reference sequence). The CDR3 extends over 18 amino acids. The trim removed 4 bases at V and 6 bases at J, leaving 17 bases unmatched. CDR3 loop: CASSRSVDGAGGIQPQHF. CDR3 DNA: TGTGCCAGTAGTAGAAGTGTAGATGGGGCAGGGGGCATTCAGCCCCAGCATTTT.

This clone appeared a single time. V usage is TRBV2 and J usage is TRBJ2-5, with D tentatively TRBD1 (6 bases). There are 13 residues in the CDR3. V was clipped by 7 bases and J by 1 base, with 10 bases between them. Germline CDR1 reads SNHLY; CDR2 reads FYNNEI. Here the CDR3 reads CASNRDIQETQYF. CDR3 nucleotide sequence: TGTGCCAGCAATCGGGACATCCAAGAGACCCAGTACTTC.

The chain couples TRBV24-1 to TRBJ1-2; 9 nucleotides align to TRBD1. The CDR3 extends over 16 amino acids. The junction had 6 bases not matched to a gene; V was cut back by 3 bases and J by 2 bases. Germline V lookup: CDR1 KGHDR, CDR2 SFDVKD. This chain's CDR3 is CATSDGGQGGNYGYTF. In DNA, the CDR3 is TGTGCCACCAGTGATGGGGGACAGGGAGGGAACTATGGCTACACCTTC.

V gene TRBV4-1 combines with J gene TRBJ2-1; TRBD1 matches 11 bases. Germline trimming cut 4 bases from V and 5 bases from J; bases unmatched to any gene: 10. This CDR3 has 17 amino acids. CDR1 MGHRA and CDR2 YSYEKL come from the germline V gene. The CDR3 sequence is CASSLRTGGVGDNEQFF. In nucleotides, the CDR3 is TGCGCCAGCAGCCTACGGACAGGGGGCGTTGGGGACAATGAGCAGTTCTTC.

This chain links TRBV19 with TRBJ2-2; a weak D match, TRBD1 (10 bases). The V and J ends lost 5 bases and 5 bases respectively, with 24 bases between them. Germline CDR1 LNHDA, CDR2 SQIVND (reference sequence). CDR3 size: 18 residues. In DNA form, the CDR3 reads TGTGCCAGTAGTCCGGGACAGGGGTCTAGCGGGGTAACCGGGGAGCTGTTTTTT. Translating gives CASSPGQGSSGVTGELFF.

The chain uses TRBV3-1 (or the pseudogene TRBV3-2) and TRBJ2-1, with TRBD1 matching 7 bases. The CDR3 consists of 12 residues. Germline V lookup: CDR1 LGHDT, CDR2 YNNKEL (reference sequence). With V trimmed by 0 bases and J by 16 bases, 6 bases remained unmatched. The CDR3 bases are TGTGCCAGCAGCCAAGACATAGGGACAGTTTTCTTC. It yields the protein CASSQDIGTVFF.

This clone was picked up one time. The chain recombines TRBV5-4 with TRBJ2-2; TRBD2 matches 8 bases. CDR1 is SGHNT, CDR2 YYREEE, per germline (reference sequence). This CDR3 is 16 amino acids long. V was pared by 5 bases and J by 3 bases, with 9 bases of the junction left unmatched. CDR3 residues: CASRSPGGGDTGELFF. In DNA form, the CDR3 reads TGTGCCAGCAGGTCCCCGGGGGGGGGCGACACCGGGGAGCTGTTTTTT.

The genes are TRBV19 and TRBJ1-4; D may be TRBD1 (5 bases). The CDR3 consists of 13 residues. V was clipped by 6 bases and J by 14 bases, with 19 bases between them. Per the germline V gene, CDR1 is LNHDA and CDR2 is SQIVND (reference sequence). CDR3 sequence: CASSARYSGGLFF. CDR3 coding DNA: TGTGCCAGTAGCGCCCGATACTCGGGGGGGCTGTTTTTT.

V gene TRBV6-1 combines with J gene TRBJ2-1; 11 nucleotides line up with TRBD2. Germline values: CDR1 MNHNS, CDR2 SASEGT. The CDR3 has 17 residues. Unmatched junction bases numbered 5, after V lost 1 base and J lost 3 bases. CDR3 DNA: TGTGCCAGCAGTGAAGAGGTAGCGGGGGGGTACTACAATGAGCAGTTCTTC. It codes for CASSEEVAGGYYNEQFF.